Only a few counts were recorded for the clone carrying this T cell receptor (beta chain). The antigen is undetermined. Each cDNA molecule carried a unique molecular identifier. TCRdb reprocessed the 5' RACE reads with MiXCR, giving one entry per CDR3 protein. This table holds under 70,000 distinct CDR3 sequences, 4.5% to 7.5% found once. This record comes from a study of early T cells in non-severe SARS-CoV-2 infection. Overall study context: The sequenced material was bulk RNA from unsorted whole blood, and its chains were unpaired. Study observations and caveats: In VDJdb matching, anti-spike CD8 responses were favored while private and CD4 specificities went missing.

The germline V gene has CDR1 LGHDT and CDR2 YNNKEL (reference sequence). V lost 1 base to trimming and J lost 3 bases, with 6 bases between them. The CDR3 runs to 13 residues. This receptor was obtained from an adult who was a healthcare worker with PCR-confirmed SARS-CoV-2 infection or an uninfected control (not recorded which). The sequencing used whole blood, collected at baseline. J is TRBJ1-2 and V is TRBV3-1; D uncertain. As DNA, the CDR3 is TGTGCCAGCAGCCAAGGCACCGACTATGGCTACACCTTC. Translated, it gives CASSQGTDYGYTF.